The TCR beta chain described here comes from a study of blood T cell repertoires in COVID-19. Trimming took 3 bases from V and 4 from J, leaving 12 bases between them. The CDR3 covers 14 residues. Germline V gives CDR1 MNHNS, CDR2 SASEGT. This table comes from immunoSEQ multiplex PCR, and its TCRdb copy is limited to in-frame clones, with some not included. The sample shows tens of thousands of clones, 70% to 75% of them seen only once. Material for sequencing was peripheral blood. The TCR comes from a man aged 65-85 years with acute or convalescent COVID-19. The chain carries TRBV6-1 and TRBJ2-5; D might be TRBD1 (6 bases). The CDR3 DNA reads TGTGCCAGCAGTGACGGAATGGGGGCAGAGACCCAGTACTTC. Protein: CASSDGMGAETQYF.